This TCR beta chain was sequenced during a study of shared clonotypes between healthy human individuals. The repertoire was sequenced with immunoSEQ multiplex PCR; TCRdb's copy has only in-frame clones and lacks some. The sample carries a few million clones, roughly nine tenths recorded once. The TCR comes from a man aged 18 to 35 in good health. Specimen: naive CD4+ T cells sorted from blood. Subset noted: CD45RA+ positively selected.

Here the CDR3 reads CSVKTGYEQYF. DNA of the CDR3: TGCAGCGTTAAAACAGGTTACGAGCAGTACTTC. The V and J genes are TRBV29-1 and TRBJ2-7; a weak D match, TRBD1 (5 bases). The CDR3 extends over 11 amino acids. Germline V gene data show CDR1 as SQVTM and CDR2 as ANQGSEA. Trimming removed 5 bases at V and 4 bases at J, with 9 bases between.